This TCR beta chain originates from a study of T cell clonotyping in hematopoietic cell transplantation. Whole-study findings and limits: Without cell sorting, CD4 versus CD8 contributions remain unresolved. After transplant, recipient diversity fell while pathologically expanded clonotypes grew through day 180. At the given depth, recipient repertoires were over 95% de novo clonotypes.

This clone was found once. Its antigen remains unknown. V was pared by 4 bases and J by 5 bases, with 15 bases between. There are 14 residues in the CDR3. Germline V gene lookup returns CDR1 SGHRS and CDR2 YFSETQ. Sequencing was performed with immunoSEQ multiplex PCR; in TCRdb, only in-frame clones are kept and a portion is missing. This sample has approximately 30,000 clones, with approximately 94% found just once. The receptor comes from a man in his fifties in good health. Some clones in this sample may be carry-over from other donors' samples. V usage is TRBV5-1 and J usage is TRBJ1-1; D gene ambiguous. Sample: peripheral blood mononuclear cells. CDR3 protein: CASSASWVGTEAFF. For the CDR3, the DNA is TGCGCCAGCAGCGCTTCATGGGTCGGGACTGAAGCTTTCTTT.